The 24 T cell receptor beta chains reported below all come from one sample, sequenced in a study of cytomegalovirus exposure and HLA in healthy donors. Only in-frame clones appear in the TCRdb table, and some are missing; sequencing was by immunoSEQ multiplex PCR. The data show 90,000 to 150,000 clones, about 84% seen once. Sequences were obtained from PBMCs. The receptors were gathered from a man between 18 and 35 years old in good health and CMV-seronegative.

The V call is TRBV7-8, the J call TRBJ1-1, with TRBD1 as a possible D gene (6 bases). The germline gives CDR1 SGHVS, CDR2 FQNEAQ. Trimming cost V 6 bases and J 11 bases, with 13 bases left between them. The CDR3 loop spans 11 amino acids. DNA for the CDR3: TGTGCCAGCAGACTTGGACAGCAGGCTTTCTTT. Translating gives CASRLGQQAFF.

The rearrangement links TRBV7-9 to TRBJ1-4; D is possibly TRBD1 (5 bases). From germline, CDR1 is SEHNR and CDR2 FQNEAQ (reference sequence). This CDR3 is built from 16 residues. Trimming cost V 4 bases and J 6 bases, with 18 bases left between them. CDR3 sequence (DNA): TGTGCCAGCAGCTCCGGTCTGCGGGGGATTGATGAAAAACTGTTTTTT. Translated: CASSSGLRGIDEKLFF.

The V and J genes are TRBV6-1 and TRBJ1-1; no reliable D call. This CDR3 has 13 amino acids. V lost 8 bases, J lost 0 bases, and 10 bases lay in between. Germline CDR1 MNHNS, CDR2 SASEGT. CDR3 protein: CASPWALNTEAFF. DNA of the CDR3: TGTGCCAGCCCTTGGGCCTTGAACACTGAAGCTTTCTTT.

This clone was found once. J is TRBJ2-2 and V is TRBV11-3, with TRBD2 as a possible D gene (5 bases). Germline V gene data show CDR1 as SGHNT and CDR2 as YENEEA. The V and J ends lost 1 base and 5 bases respectively, with 8 bases between them. The CDR3 runs 14 residues. CDR3 bases: TGTGCCAGCAGCTTAGGCGGGCAAACCGGGGAGCTGTTTTTT. This translates into CASSLGGQTGELFF.

V gene TRBV6-5 combines with J gene TRBJ1-5, with a tentative D call TRBD1 (6 bases). The CDR3 spans 13 residues. The ends were cut back, 2 bases at V and 8 bases at J, with 10 bases in the middle. Germline assignment: CDR1 MNHEY and CDR2 SVGAGI. CDR3 in amino acids: CASSYTPGEPQHF. The DNA for the CDR3 is TGTGCCAGCAGTTACACCCCAGGGGAGCCCCAGCATTTT.

The chain joins TRBV6-5 to TRBJ1-1; 7 bases map to TRBD1. Germline V CDR1 and CDR2: MNHEY, SVGAGI. V shed 10 bases, J shed 1 base, and the junction held 3 bases outside the gene matches. The length of the CDR3 is 12 residues. CDR3 residues: CAIQGENTEAFF. CDR3 DNA: TGTGCCATCCAGGGGGAGAACACTGAAGCTTTCTTT.

The gene calls are TRBV27 and TRBJ2-3; D is ambiguous. Per germline, CDR1 MNHEY and CDR2 SMNVEV (reference sequence). V was shortened by 4 bases and J by 0 bases, with 8 bases between the two germline ends. The CDR3 runs to 14 residues. In nucleotides, the CDR3 is TGTGCCAGCAGTTCCCTAGGTAGCACAGATACGCAGTATTTT. It codes for CASSSLGSTDTQYF.

The V call is TRBV7-9, the J call TRBJ1-4, with 10 bases that match TRBD1. The CDR3 spans 15 residues. V lost 7 bases and J lost 6; bases outside the gene matches: 8. Germline-derived CDR1 and CDR2 are SEHNR and FQNEAQ (reference sequence). The CDR3 sequence: CASKGQGEVDEKLFF. CDR3 sequence (DNA): TGTGCCAGCAAAGGACAGGGGGAGGTGGATGAAAAACTGTTTTTT.

The chain has TRBV5-1 and TRBJ2-3; TRBD2 is a possible D gene (5 bases). Looked up from germline, CDR1 is SGHRS and CDR2 is YFSETQ. The CDR3 extends over 15 amino acids. V was pared by 4 bases and J by 6 bases, with 18 bases between. Here the CDR3 DNA reads TGCGCCAGCAGCACGAGCGGCACCCCTGGGGATACGCAGTATTTT. As protein: CASSTSGTPGDTQYF.

This rearrangement joins TRBV30 to TRBJ2-1; 8 positions match TRBD2. The CDR3 is 14 amino acids. V dropped 2 bases and J dropped 9; count of bases not matched to a gene: 9. CDR1 and CDR2 (germline): GTSNPN, SVGIG (reference sequence). CDR3 sequence (DNA): TGTGCCTGGAGTCCTCCAGCGGGAGCAAGTGAGCAGTTCTTC. Encoded protein: CAWSPPAGASEQFF.

This chain links TRBV29-1 with TRBJ2-1; maybe TRBD2 (6 bases). The germline CDR1 and CDR2 sequences are SQVTM and ANQGSEA. The V gene lost 3 bases and the J gene lost 12 bases, with 12 bases spanning the gap. This CDR3 region has 11 residues. The CDR3 spells CSVEEGWGQFF. The CDR3, as DNA: TGCAGCGTTGAGGAGGGTTGGGGGCAGTTCTTC.

This clone has more than one count but fewer than ten. The chain recombines TRBV19 with TRBJ1-1, with 7 bases fitting TRBD1. J was trimmed by 4 bases and V by 5 bases; bases with no gene match: 4. Germline V gene lookup returns CDR1 LNHDA and CDR2 SQIVND (reference sequence). This CDR3 contains 13 residues. CDR3 DNA sequence: TGTGCCAGTAGTGTCGACAGGGCCACTGAAGCTTTCTTT. Translating gives CASSVDRATEAFF.

V usage is TRBV4-2 and J usage is TRBJ1-6; tentative D call: TRBD1 (6 bases). Trimming removed 6 bases from V and 7 bases from J, with 19 bases in between. The germline V gene has CDR1 LGHNA and CDR2 YNFKEQ. The CDR3 consists of 16 residues. The CDR3 here is CASSQTAGGLNSPLHF. The DNA of the CDR3 is TGTGCCAGCAGTCAAACGGCTGGGGGCCTCAATTCACCCCTCCACTTT.

The chain carries TRBV30 and TRBJ2-7; unclear D gene. Trimming shortened V by 3 bases and J by 6 bases, and 12 bases separated the two germline ends. The CDR3 is 12 amino acids. Germline CDR1 and CDR2: GTSNPN and SVGIG (reference sequence). The CDR3 DNA is TGTGCCTGGAGGCGTGCGGTCGGCGAGCAGTACTTC. This gives the protein CAWRRAVGEQYF.

This chain uses TRBV28 with TRBJ2-1, with D possibly matching TRBD2 (5 bases). The CDR3 is 14 residues long. Germline V CDR1 and CDR2: MDHEN, SYDVKM. V was cut by 3 bases and J by 8 bases, with 14 bases left in between. CDR3 amino acids: CASSFRLAGDEQFF. Here the CDR3 DNA reads TGTGCCAGCAGTTTTCGTCTAGCCGGCGATGAGCAGTTCTTC.

This clone was detected only once. V usage is TRBV27 and J usage is TRBJ1-1; tentatively, D is TRBD1 (6 bases). CDR1 and CDR2 from the germline V gene are MNHEY and SMNVEV (reference sequence). This CDR3 spans 13 amino acids. Trimming shortened V by 5 bases and J by 5 bases, and 12 bases separated the two germline ends. CDR3 sequence reads: CASSRQGWTEAFF. CDR3 sequence (DNA): TGTGCCAGCAGTAGGCAGGGGTGGACTGAAGCTTTCTTT.

This clone was detected only once. The chain uses TRBV7-9 and TRBJ1-1; D might be TRBD1 (6 bases). Germline V CDR1 and CDR2: SEHNR, FQNEAQ (reference sequence). CDR3 length equals 14 residues. The ends were cut back, 5 bases at V and 0 bases at J, with 10 bases in the middle. CDR3 amino acids: CASSADSLNTEAFF. The CDR3 nucleotides read TGTGCCAGCAGCGCGGACAGTTTGAACACTGAAGCTTTCTTT.

The rearrangement joins TRBV27 to TRBJ2-2; 14 nucleotides agree with TRBD2. In germline, CDR1 is MNHEY, CDR2 SMNVEV (reference sequence). The CDR3 runs 17 residues. V was clipped by 7 bases and J by 6 bases; unmatched bases: 10. In DNA, the CDR3 is TGTGCCAGCATGGAAGGACTAGCGGGAGGTCGGTCCGGGGAGCTGTTTTTT. Translation gives CASMEGLAGGRSGELFF.

This chain joins TRBV25-1 and TRBJ2-5; TRBD1 is a possible D gene (6 bases). Germline CDR1 reads MGHDK; CDR2 reads SYGVNS. The CDR3 contains 16 residues. Trimming shortened V by 5 bases and J by 0 bases, and 16 bases separated the two germline ends. The CDR3, as DNA: TGTGCCAGCAGTTTCATGGACAGCCCGTACCAAGAGACCCAGTACTTC. Residues: CASSFMDSPYQETQYF. The complete variable domain, with remaining parts taken from reference TRBV25-1 and TRBJ2-5, reads EADIYQTPRYLVIGTGKKITLECSQTMGHDKMYWYQQDPGMELHLIHYSYGVNSTEKGDLSSESTVSRIRTEHFPLTLESARPSHTSQYLCASSFMDSPYQETQYFGPGTRLLVL.

The rearrangement joins TRBV5-6 to TRBJ2-7, with TRBD1 matching over 9 bases. V was pared by 0 bases and J by 5 bases, with 6 bases of the junction left unmatched. Per the germline V gene, CDR1 is SGHDT and CDR2 is YYEEEE. The CDR3 loop spans 15 amino acids. CDR3 sequence (DNA): TGTGCCAGCAGCTTGGCGTGGACAGGGGTCGACGAGCAGTACTTC. Amino acid sequence: CASSLAWTGVDEQYF.

The gene calls are TRBV30 and TRBJ2-1; 7 bases align to TRBD1. This CDR3 spans 15 amino acids. CDR1 and CDR2 (germline): GTSNPN, SVGIG (reference sequence). J lost 9 bases, V lost 0 bases, and 11 bases had no gene match. CDR3 nucleotide sequence: TGTGCCTGGAGTGTAAGTACAGGGGAGAGTGGTGAGCAGTTCTTC. Translating it yields CAWSVSTGESGEQFF.

The V call is TRBV25-1, the J call TRBJ2-7; TRBD1 aligns across 7 bases. This CDR3 is built from 15 residues. The germline CDR1 and CDR2 sequences are MGHDK and SYGVNS. Trimming at V came to 6 bases and at J to 3 bases, leaving 11 bases not matched to a gene. Here the CDR3 reads CASSRAGQARYEQYF. The CDR3 DNA follows: TGTGCCAGCAGCCGGGCAGGACAGGCACGCTACGAGCAGTACTTC.

The chain recombines TRBV2 with TRBJ1-6; perhaps TRBD1 as D (6 bases). CDR1 SNHLY and CDR2 FYNNEI come from the germline V gene. V was cut by 2 bases and J by 8 bases, with 13 bases left in between. The CDR3 loop spans 15 amino acids. In DNA form, the CDR3 reads TGTGCCAGCAGTGAACCGCGGGCAGGGGATTCACCCCTCCACTTT. Its protein is CASSEPRAGDSPLHF.

The rearrangement links TRBV29-1 to TRBJ1-5, with D perhaps TRBD1 (6 bases). CDR1 SQVTM and CDR2 ANQGSEA come from the germline V gene. The CDR3 totals 13 residues. V was clipped by 4 bases and J by 0 bases, with 7 bases between them. The CDR3 bases are TGCAGCGTTGCAGGGGATAGCAATCAGCCCCAGCATTTT. As protein: CSVAGDSNQPQHF.